This T cell receptor (beta chain) was observed in a study of post-analysis software for immune sequencing data (dated by TCRdb to about 2015). Regarding the research as a whole: The recorded disease courses included relapsing-remitting, secondary progressive and progressive-relapsing multiple sclerosis, and some patients had no subtype annotation. The patient repertoires were set against eleven to twelve previously published healthy control repertoires from donors whose ages ranged from about 6 to 27 years. A subset of samples was prepared in parallel using single-end sample barcoding, then pooled and co-amplified after Illumina adapter ligation. What the research found in general, with its limitations: Significantly higher frequencies in patients than in controls were found for roughly 5 TRBV segments, including TRBV5-6, TRBV5-1 and TRBV20-1. Significantly lower normalized Chao1 diversity was found in multiple sclerosis patients than in controls, suggesting substantial peripheral T-cell clonal expansion. The control group was slightly older than the multiple sclerosis patient group. Direct clustering with F measure revealed strong co-clustering of samples prepared in the same batch, which led to a batch-effect correction.

To demonstrate the VDJtools post-analysis software, TCR beta repertoires were profiled from the peripheral blood of about 13 young patients with multiple sclerosis. The multiple sclerosis patients were children and adolescents between roughly 6 and 16 years of age. Of note for this clonotype: Its antigen remains undetermined. One base away there is no much larger clone; base qualities are not given.

V lost 4 bases and J lost 5 bases; the stretch between them is 15 bases long. For CDR1 and CDR2, the germline V gene lists SGHDN and FVKESK. The CDR3 contains 14 residues, cysteine and phenylalanine counted. The only DNA kept is the CDR3, 42 bases in frame from the first base. The library was obtained by PCR. Sequenced using an Illumina HiSeq 2500. To reduce PCR and sequencing biases, unique molecular identifiers were built into the TCR beta cDNA libraries. Per 1 to 10 million input T cells, 500,000 or so cDNA molecules were obtained, such that each molecule approximated one T cell. Patient libraries were prepared and sequenced with the same protocol used for the earlier healthy control dataset. Samples belonging to the same batch were prepared together, multiplexed and sequenced on a shared HiSeq lane. In the paper's pipeline: MIGEC was used to process the raw barcoded reads, and molecular identifier groups with only a single read were discarded before consensus assembly and CDR3 extraction. Clonotype tables were post-analysed with VDJtools, and diversity was normalized by down-sampling all datasets to the smallest sample size. In repertoire overlap clustering, CDR3 amino acid sequences, but not nucleotide sequences, were matched to correct batch-related cross-sample contamination. Starting from the raw public reads, TCRdb applied fastp trimming at Q25, assembled clones with MiXCR and retained in-frame beta chains. Every distinct CDR3 protein forms one entry, paired with its most common genes and DNA. The V and J calls were not made by the authors but by TCRdb's processing. Counted in this sample were about 820,000 distinct CDR3 sequences; roughly 58% of them appeared once. The ten largest clones add up to approximately 4.5% of the sample.

Material for sequencing was blood. The sequence links TRBV14 to TRBJ2-7, with the D gene call left open. The source of this sequence is a girl between 5 and 17 years old with multiple sclerosis. The CDR3: CASSPRSVGNEQYF. The sequence in DNA is TGTGCCAGCAGCCCAAGATCGGTGGGGAACGAGCAGTACTTC.